Listed below are T cell receptor beta chains from one sample, sequenced in a study of early T cells in non-severe SARS-CoV-2 infection. Via MiXCR, TCRdb re-called the 5' RACE reads, giving one row per CDR3 protein. Altogether 35,000 to 45,000 distinct CDR3 sequences are present, approximately 5.9% being singletons, with the ten largest covering approximately 7.5%. This sample comprised whole blood, obtained at baseline. The receptors derive from an adult who was a healthcare worker with PCR-confirmed SARS-CoV-2 infection or an uninfected control (not recorded which). Each CDR3 is given with its conserved first and last residue. A D gene is named only where the DNA matches it firmly. Size values are once, few and many counts, or a class for expanded clones, and some rows have none.

V	D	J	size	CDR3	DNA
TRBV6-1	NA	TRBJ2-3	many	CASSPRRGDTQYF	TGTGCCAGCAGCCCCAGGAGGGGGGATACGCAGTATTTT
TRBV3-1	TRBD2	TRBJ2-3	many	CASSQAASGGRGDTQYF	TGTGCCAGCAGCCAAGCCGCTAGCGGGGGGCGTGGAGATACGCAGTATTTT
TRBV7-8	NA	TRBJ1-1	few	CASSSRTEMNTEAFF	TGTGCCAGCAGCTCGAGGACTGAAATGAACACTGAAGCTTTCTTT
TRBV7-2	TRBD1	TRBJ1-6	many	CASSRPGQGYNSPLHF	TGTGCCAGCAGTAGACCGGGACAGGGCTATAATTCACCCCTCCACTTT
TRBV3-1	NA	TRBJ2-6	many	CASSQRVTGANVLTF	TGTGCCAGCAGCCAGAGGGTCACTGGGGCCAACGTCCTGACTTTC
TRBV7-9	NA	TRBJ1-5	many	CASSLAGQAQPQHF	TGTGCCAGCAGCTTAGCAGGGCAGGCTCAGCCCCAGCATTTT
TRBV20-1	NA	TRBJ2-7	once	CSATHEGGYEQYF	TGCAGTGCTACCCATGAGGGGGGCTACGAGCAGTACTTC
TRBV7-8	TRBD2	TRBJ2-2	NA	CASSLVGLAATGELFF	TGTGCCAGCAGCTTAGTGGGACTAGCGGCCACCGGGGAGCTGTTTTTT
TRBV9	TRBD1	TRBJ1-6	few	CASSPRDRGRSPLHF	TGTGCCAGCAGCCCCCGGGACAGGGGGCGTTCACCCCTCCACTTT
TRBV27	NA	TRBJ2-3	few	CASSLTIGGTDTQYF	TGTGCCAGCAGTTTGACGATCGGGGGCACAGATACGCAGTATTTT
TRBV6-2/TRBV6-3	TRBD1	TRBJ1-5	NA	CASTWGQGGNQPQHF	TGTGCCAGCACTTGGGGACAGGGCGGCAATCAGCCCCAGCATTTT
TRBV6-2/TRBV6-3	TRBD1	TRBJ1-6	NA	CASSWDRASPLHF	TGTGCCAGCAGTTGGGACAGGGCCTCACCCCTCCACTTT
TRBV12-3/TRBV12-4	TRBD2	TRBJ2-1	many	CASSSGLAYNEQFF	TGTGCCAGCAGTTCGGGACTAGCCTACAATGAGCAGTTCTTC
TRBV20-1	NA	TRBJ1-5	few	CSASPGAGNQPQHF	TGCAGTGCTTCCCCAGGGGCGGGCAATCAGCCCCAGCATTTT
TRBV28	NA	TRBJ1-4	few	CASSFMSVEKLFF	TGTGCCAGCAGTTTTATGAGCGTGGAAAAACTGTTTTTT
TRBV7-9	NA	TRBJ2-1	few	CASSLDWGDEQFF	TGTGCCAGCAGCCTAGATTGGGGGGATGAGCAGTTCTTC
TRBV11-3	TRBD1	TRBJ2-1	few	CASSLDRDRANEQFF	TGTGCCAGCAGCTTAGACCGGGACAGGGCCAATGAGCAGTTCTTC
TRBV11-2	TRBD1	TRBJ2-7	many	CASTLRRTGNDEQYF	TGTGCCAGCACCCTAAGGCGGACAGGGAATGACGAGCAGTACTTC
TRBV2	NA	TRBJ2-5	many	CASSDQGLETQYF	TGTGCCAGCAGTGACCAGGGTTTAGAGACCCAGTACTTC
TRBV28	NA	TRBJ2-7	NA	CASRTGTLYSYEQYF	TGTGCCAGCAGGACCGGGACCCTTTATTCCTACGAGCAGTACTTC
TRBV7-9	TRBD1	TRBJ1-4	many	CASSPGDRAHEKLFF	TGTGCCAGCAGCCCCGGGGACAGGGCTCATGAAAAACTGTTTTTT
TRBV27	NA	TRBJ1-1	many	CASSSHRRWTEAFF	TGTGCCAGCAGTTCCCACAGGAGATGGACTGAAGCTTTCTTT
TRBV4-1	NA	TRBJ2-3	NA	CASSQGLVADTQYF	TGCGCCAGCAGCCAAGGACTAGTTGCAGATACGCAGTATTTT
TRBV12-3/TRBV12-4	TRBD2	TRBJ2-7	few	CASSSPTGLAGDEQYF	TGTGCCAGCAGTTCCCCCACAGGACTAGCGGGTGACGAGCAGTACTTC
TRBV7-2	TRBD1	TRBJ2-1	many	CASSFGTVYNEQFF	TGTGCCAGCAGCTTCGGGACAGTATACAATGAGCAGTTCTTC
TRBV27	NA	TRBJ2-1	few	CASSRRVGGVNEQFF	TGTGCCAGCAGTCGTCGAGTGGGGGGAGTAAATGAGCAGTTCTTC
TRBV6-5	NA	TRBJ2-1	many	CASAGVSYNEQFF	TGTGCCAGTGCCGGAGTCTCCTACAATGAGCAGTTCTTC
TRBV6-4	NA	TRBJ2-2	many	CASSDSVGELFF	TGTGCCAGCAGTGATAGCGTCGGGGAGCTGTTTTTT
TRBV5-6	NA	TRBJ2-2	NA	CASSLLGTNTGELFF	TGTGCCAGCAGCTTGTTGGGAACGAACACCGGGGAGCTGTTTTTT
TRBV7-9	NA	TRBJ1-1	many	CASSLASAGPFEAFF	TGTGCCAGCAGCTTAGCGTCGGCAGGGCCCTTTGAAGCTTTCTTT
TRBV29-1	TRBD1	TRBJ1-1	many	CSVGFSGRDSLKAFF	TGCAGCGTTGGTTTTTCGGGAAGGGACAGCCTGAAAGCTTTCTTT
TRBV7-2	NA	TRBJ1-5	NA	CASSLVGQGRGNQPQHF	TGTGCCAGCAGCTTAGTTGGCCAGGGAAGGGGCAATCAGCCCCAGCATTTT
TRBV28	TRBD1	TRBJ1-5	many	CASTGGQGSNQPQHF	TGTGCCAGCACCGGAGGACAGGGGAGCAATCAGCCCCAGCATTTT
TRBV6-2/TRBV6-3	NA	TRBJ2-2	many	CASRPQGTGELFF	TGTGCCAGCAGGCCCCAGGGTACCGGGGAGCTGTTTTTT
TRBV7-2	NA	TRBJ2-3	NA	CASSLVLWGAGLSTDTQYF	TGTGCCAGCAGCTTAGTACTGTGGGGGGCCGGTCTAAGCACAGATACGCAGTATTTT
TRBV7-2	NA	TRBJ2-1	many	CASSSLVGNYNEQFF	TGTGCCAGCAGCTCCCTAGTAGGCAACTACAATGAGCAGTTCTTC
TRBV5-4	NA	TRBJ2-3	NA	CASSHQSGVSTDTQYF	TGTGCCAGCAGCCACCAAAGTGGGGTTTCGACAGATACGCAGTATTTT
TRBV4-1	NA	TRBJ1-4	few	CASSQEDRFEKLFF	TGCGCCAGCAGCCAAGAGGACAGATTCGAAAAACTGTTTTTT
TRBV20-1	NA	TRBJ1-1	many	CSARLRRSNTEAFF	TGCAGTGCTAGACTCAGACGGTCGAACACTGAAGCTTTCTTT
TRBV28	NA	TRBJ2-4	many	CASSSIPVNIQYF	TGTGCCAGCAGTTCCATCCCAGTAAACATTCAGTACTTC
TRBV6-2/TRBV6-3	NA	TRBJ2-7	many	CASSYAAGAYEQYF	TGTGCCAGCAGTTACGCGGCAGGAGCCTACGAGCAGTACTTC
TRBV7-9	NA	TRBJ1-1	many	CASSLRTGINTEAFF	TGTGCCAGCAGCTTACGAACAGGGATAAACACTGAAGCTTTCTTT
TRBV20-1	NA	TRBJ1-2	few	CSARDKGEDYGYTF	TGCAGTGCTAGAGATAAGGGAGAGGACTATGGCTACACCTTC